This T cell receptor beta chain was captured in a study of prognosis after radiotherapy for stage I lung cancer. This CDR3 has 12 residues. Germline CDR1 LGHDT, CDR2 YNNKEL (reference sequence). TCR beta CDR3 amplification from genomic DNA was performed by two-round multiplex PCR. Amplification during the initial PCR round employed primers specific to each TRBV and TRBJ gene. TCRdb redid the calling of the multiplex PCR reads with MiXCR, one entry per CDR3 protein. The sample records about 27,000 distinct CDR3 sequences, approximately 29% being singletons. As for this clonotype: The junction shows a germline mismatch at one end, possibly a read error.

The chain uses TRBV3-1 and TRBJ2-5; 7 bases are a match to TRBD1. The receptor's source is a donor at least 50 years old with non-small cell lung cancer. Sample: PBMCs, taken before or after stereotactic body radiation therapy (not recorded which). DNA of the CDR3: TGTGCCAGCAGCCAAGTGGGACAGCTACTTATCTTC. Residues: CASSQVGQLLIF.